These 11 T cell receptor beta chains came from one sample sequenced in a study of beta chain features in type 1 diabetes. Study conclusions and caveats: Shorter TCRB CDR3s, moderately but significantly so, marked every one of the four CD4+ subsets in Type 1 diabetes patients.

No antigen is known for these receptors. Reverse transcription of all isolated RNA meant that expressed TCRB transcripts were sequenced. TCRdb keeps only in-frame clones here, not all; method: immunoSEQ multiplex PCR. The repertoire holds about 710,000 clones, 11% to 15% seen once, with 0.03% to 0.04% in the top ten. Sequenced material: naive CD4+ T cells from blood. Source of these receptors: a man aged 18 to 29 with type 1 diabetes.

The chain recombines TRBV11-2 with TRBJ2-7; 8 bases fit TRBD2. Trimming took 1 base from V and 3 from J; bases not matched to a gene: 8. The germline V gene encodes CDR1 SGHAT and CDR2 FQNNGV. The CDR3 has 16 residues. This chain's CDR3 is CASSLAGGVSHYEQYF. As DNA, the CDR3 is TGTGCCAGCAGCTTAGCGGGAGGGGTCTCCCACTACGAGCAGTACTTC.

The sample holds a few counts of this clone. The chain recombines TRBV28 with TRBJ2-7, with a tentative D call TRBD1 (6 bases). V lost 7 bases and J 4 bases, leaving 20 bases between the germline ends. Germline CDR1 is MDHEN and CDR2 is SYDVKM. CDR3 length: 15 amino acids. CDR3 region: CASIPTGSSGYEQYF. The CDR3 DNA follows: TGTGCCAGCATTCCCACAGGGTCGTCTGGGTACGAGCAGTACTTC.

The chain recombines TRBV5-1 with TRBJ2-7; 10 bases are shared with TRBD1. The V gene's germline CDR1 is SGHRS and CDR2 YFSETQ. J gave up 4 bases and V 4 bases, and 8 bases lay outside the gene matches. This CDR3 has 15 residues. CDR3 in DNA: TGCGCCAGCAGCCCCGGGACAGGGGAAAAATACGAGCAGTACTTC. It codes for CASSPGTGEKYEQYF.

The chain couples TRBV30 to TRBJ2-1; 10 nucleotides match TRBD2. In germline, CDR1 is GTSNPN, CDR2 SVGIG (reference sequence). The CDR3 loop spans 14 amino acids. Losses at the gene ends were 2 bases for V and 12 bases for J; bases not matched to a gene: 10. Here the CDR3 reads CAWSTPSGGKGQFF. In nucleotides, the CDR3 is TGTGCCTGGAGTACCCCTAGCGGGGGCAAAGGGCAGTTCTTC.

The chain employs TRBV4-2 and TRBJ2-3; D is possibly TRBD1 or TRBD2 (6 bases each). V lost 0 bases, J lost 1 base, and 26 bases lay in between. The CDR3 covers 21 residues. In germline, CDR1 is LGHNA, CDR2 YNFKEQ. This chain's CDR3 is CASSQEGGPLSLGPGTDTQYF. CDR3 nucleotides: TGTGCCAGCAGCCAAGAGGGGGGCCCTCTATCTCTTGGGCCTGGCACAGATACGCAGTATTTT.

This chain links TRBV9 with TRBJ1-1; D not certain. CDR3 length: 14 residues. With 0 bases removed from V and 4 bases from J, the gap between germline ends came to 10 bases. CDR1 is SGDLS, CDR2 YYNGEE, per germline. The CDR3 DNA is TGTGCCAGCAGCGTAGACCAGTGGGCCACTGAAGCTTTCTTT. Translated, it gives CASSVDQWATEAFF. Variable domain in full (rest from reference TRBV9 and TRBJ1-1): DSGVTQTPKHLITATGQRVTLRCSPRSGDLSVYWYQQSLDQGLQFLIQYYNGEERAKGNILERFSAQQFPDLHSELNLSSLELGDSALYFCASSVDQWATEAFFGQGTRLTVV.

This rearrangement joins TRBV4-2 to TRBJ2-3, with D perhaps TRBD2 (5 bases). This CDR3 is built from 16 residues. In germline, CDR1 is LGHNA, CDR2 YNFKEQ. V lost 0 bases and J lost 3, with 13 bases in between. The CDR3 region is CASSQDPTTLTDTQYF. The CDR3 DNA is TGTGCCAGCAGCCAAGATCCGACTACCTTAACAGATACGCAGTATTTT.

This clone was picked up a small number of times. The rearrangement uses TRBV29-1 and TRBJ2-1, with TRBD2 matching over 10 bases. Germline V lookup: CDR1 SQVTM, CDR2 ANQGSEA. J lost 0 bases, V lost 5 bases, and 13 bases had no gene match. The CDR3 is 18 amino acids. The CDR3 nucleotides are TGCAGCGTTTTGAGGACTAGCGGAAAATACTACTCCTACAATGAGCAGTTCTTC. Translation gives CSVLRTSGKYYSYNEQFF.

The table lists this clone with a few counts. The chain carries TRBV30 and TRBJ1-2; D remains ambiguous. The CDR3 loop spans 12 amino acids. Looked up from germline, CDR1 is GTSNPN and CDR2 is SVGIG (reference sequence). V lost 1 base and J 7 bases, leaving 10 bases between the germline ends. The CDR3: CAWSGQALGYTF. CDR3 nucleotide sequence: TGTGCCTGGAGTGGGCAGGCCCTTGGCTACACCTTC. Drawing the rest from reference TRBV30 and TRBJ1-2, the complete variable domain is SQTIHQWPATLVQPVGSPLSLECTVEGTSNPNLYWYRQAAGRGLQLLFYSVGIGQISSEVPQNLSASRPQDRQFILSSKKLLLSDSGFYLCAWSGQALGYTFGSGTRLTVV.

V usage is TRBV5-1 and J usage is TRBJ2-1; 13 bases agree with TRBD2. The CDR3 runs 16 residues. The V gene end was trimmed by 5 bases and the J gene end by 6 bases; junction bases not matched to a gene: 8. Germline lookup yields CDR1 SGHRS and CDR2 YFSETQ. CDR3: CASRPPGLAGVNEQFF. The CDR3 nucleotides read TGCGCCAGCAGACCCCCTGGACTAGCGGGAGTCAATGAGCAGTTCTTC.

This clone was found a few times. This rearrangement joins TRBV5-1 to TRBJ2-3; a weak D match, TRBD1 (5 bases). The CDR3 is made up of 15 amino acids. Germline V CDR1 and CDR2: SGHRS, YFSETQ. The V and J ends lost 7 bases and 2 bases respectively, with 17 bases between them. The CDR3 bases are TGCGCCAGCGGGCCGATCGTAGGGGCCACAGATACGCAGTATTTT. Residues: CASGPIVGATDTQYF.